This TCR beta chain was sequenced during a study of lymphopenia after photon versus proton radiotherapy. This CDR3 spans 12 amino acids. Germline V lookup: CDR1 MDHEN, CDR2 SYDVKM. Deletions cut 3 bases from V and 0 bases from J, with 0 bases between. Whole-study findings and limits: Proton therapy kept repertoires fairly stable, unlike photons, which gained effector/memory cells. Only patients who died were analyzed for survival; proton advantage is unproven.

TCRdb's copy holds only in-frame clones and misses some; the assay was immunoSEQ multiplex PCR. The sample consists of 40,000 to 45,000 clones, roughly 84% of them appearing once. A few counts support this clone. No antigen is known for it. The chain carries TRBV28 and TRBJ1-3; D unresolved. This TCR came from a woman in her 70s with pancreatic cancer. Some clones in this sample may be carry-over from other donors' samples. The sample was peripheral blood, taken from a patient treated with proton-based radiotherapy. This CDR3 is CASSFSGNTIYF. In nucleotides, the CDR3 is TGTGCCAGCAGTTTCTCTGGAAACACCATATATTTT.